This TCR beta chain was identified in a study of long-term antiretroviral therapy in people with HIV. The assay used was immunoSEQ (version v3.0), run at survey level. Profiling relied on immunoSEQ multiplex PCR, and the TCRdb table lists in-frame clones only, not all of them. The table includes 25,000 to 30,000 clones, more than 80% detected once. CDR1 and CDR2 (germline): SGHRS, YFSETQ. The CDR3 consists of 16 residues. The V and J ends lost 2 bases and 4 bases respectively, with 16 bases between them. The genes are TRBV5-1 and TRBJ1-3; possibly TRBD1 for D (6 bases). The sequence was obtained from a man aged 45-65 years with HIV. The sequencing used unsorted PBMCs, collected 3.2 years before starting antiretroviral therapy. The DNA for the CDR3 is TGCGCCAGCAGCTTCGAGTTTGCAGGGGCGGGAAACACCATATATTTT. As protein: CASSFEFAGAGNTIYF.